The 27 T cell receptor beta chains presented below share a single source sample, sequenced in a study of cytomegalovirus exposure and HLA in healthy donors. PCR employed 60 Vbeta and 13 Jbeta primers. Some clones are missing from TCRdb's copy, which holds only in-frame ones; the method was immunoSEQ multiplex PCR. The sample carries fewer than 100,000 clones, 79% recorded once. Sequencing used PBMCs. The receptors come from a woman aged 40 to 50 in good health and CMV-seronegative.

This clone was seen only a few times. The chain recombines TRBV6-1 with TRBJ1-6; no reliable D call. This CDR3 comprises 14 residues. Trimming left V 3 bases short and J 9 bases short, with 12 bases between. Germline CDR1 reads MNHNS; CDR2 reads SASEGT. This CDR3 is CASSDRWRTSPLHF. The CDR3 DNA reads as TGTGCCAGCAGTGACCGATGGAGAACTTCACCCCTCCACTTT.

The sample holds one count of this clone. The chain has TRBV6-5 and TRBJ2-7; D is perhaps TRBD1 (6 bases). Trimming removed 6 bases at V and 1 base at J, with 10 bases between. Germline V gene data show CDR1 as MNHEY and CDR2 as SVGAGI. This CDR3 has 13 amino acids. The CDR3 here is CASRLQGSYEQYF. DNA of the CDR3: TGTGCCAGCAGATTACAGGGTTCCTACGAGCAGTACTTC.

The gene calls are TRBV15 and TRBJ2-2; no clear D gene. Germline loops: CDR1 LNHNV, CDR2 YYDKDF (reference sequence). Between the trimmed V and J ends, which lost 5 bases and 7 bases, there was a span of 14 bases. The CDR3 covers 14 residues. This CDR3 is CATSPTSFGGELFF. DNA for the CDR3: TGTGCCACCAGCCCTACGAGCTTTGGCGGGGAGCTGTTTTTT. The full variable domain, completed using reference TRBV15 and TRBJ2-2, is DAMVIQNPRYQVTQFGKPVTLSCSQTLNHNVMYWYQQKSSQAPKLLFHYYDKDFNNEADTPDNFQSRRPNTSFCFLDIRSPGLGDTAMYLCATSPTSFGGELFFGEGSRLTVL.

This chain joins TRBV7-8 and TRBJ1-2; D not resolved. Trimming took 8 bases from V and 4 from J, leaving 8 bases between them. Germline CDR1 and CDR2: SGHVS and FQNEAQ. The CDR3 is made up of 11 amino acids. In nucleotides, the CDR3 is TGTGCCAGCCGCAACATCTATGGCTACACCTTC. Amino acid sequence: CASRNIYGYTF.

The chain recombines TRBV5-8 with TRBJ2-1; TRBD2 aligns across 14 bases. This CDR3 has 16 residues. The V segment lost 1 base and the J segment 6 bases; nucleotides outside the gene matches: 3. Germline CDR1 SGHTS, CDR2 YDEGEE. The CDR3 here is CASSLWTSGGLNEQFF. CDR3 sequence (DNA): TGTGCCAGCAGCTTGTGGACTAGCGGGGGGCTCAATGAGCAGTTCTTC.

The rearrangement joins TRBV29-1 to TRBJ2-2; 7 positions match TRBD1. This CDR3 comprises 14 residues. Germline trimming cut 6 bases from V and 0 bases from J; bases unmatched to any gene: 4. Per the germline V gene, CDR1 is SQVTM and CDR2 is ANQGSEA. The CDR3 here is CSVPGQANTGELFF. CDR3 DNA: TGCAGCGTACCAGGACAGGCGAACACCGGGGAGCTGTTTTTT.

As to this clone: One end of the junction is discordant with germline, which a read error may explain. The rearrangement uses TRBV5-4 and TRBJ1-2, with D unclear. The length of the CDR3 is 16 residues. CDR1 and CDR2 from the germline V gene are SGHNT and YYREEE (reference sequence). CDR3 sequence reads: CASSSPTERLNYGYPF. The DNA of the CDR3 is TGTGCCAGCAGCTCTCCTACTGAACGTCTTAACTATGGCTACCCCTTC. The full variable domain, in which reference TRBV5-4 and TRBJ1-2 provide the parts outside the CDR3, is ETGVTQSPTHLIKTRGQQVTLRCSSQSGHNTVSWYQQALGQGPQFIFQYYREEENGRGNFPPRFSGLQFPNYSSELNVNALELDDSALYLCASSSPTERLNYGYPFGSGTRLTVV.

The chain recombines TRBV7-9 with TRBJ1-6; D might be TRBD1 (6 bases). Looked up from germline, CDR1 is SEHNR and CDR2 is FQNEAQ (reference sequence). The CDR3 spans 14 residues. V was pared by 5 bases and J by 9 bases, with 14 bases between. CDR3 nucleotide sequence: TGTGCCAGCAGCCACAGGGAATTGGGTTCACCCCTCCACTTT. Encoded protein: CASSHRELGSPLHF.

The V gene is TRBV7-2, the J gene TRBJ1-5; the match to TRBD1 covers 8 bases. The CDR3 is 14 residues long. Germline V gene lookup returns CDR1 SGHTA and CDR2 FQGNSA. The ends lost 6 bases at V and 2 bases at J; junction bases unmatched: 3. The CDR3 region is CASSQDRGNQPQHF. CDR3 sequence (DNA): TGTGCCAGCAGTCAGGACAGGGGCAATCAGCCCCAGCATTTT.

This clone is a singleton in its sample. This chain links TRBV18 with TRBJ1-6; 8 nucleotides align to TRBD1. Trimming cost V 2 bases and J 10 bases; bases outside gene matches: 7. The CDR3 covers 15 residues. The germline gives CDR1 KGHSH, CDR2 LQKENI. CDR3 bases: TGTGCCAGCTCACCATCGACAGGGGTTTACTCACCCCTCCACTTT. This codes for CASSPSTGVYSPLHF.

This clone is a singleton in its sample. This chain links TRBV4-3 with TRBJ1-2; 8 bases are a match to TRBD1. The germline gives CDR1 LGHNA, CDR2 YSLEER. With 5 bases clipped from V and 4 bases from J, the junction kept 3 bases outside the gene matches. CDR3 size: 13 residues. CDR3 sequence (DNA): TGCGCCAGCAGCGAGACAGGGGTCTATGGCTACACCTTC. It translates to CASSETGVYGYTF.

The V gene is TRBV4-2, the J gene TRBJ1-6; TRBD1 is a possible D gene (6 bases). The germline V and J ends were trimmed by 0 bases and 7 bases, with 13 bases remaining between them. This CDR3 contains 16 residues. CDR1 LGHNA and CDR2 YNFKEQ come from the germline V gene. CDR3 amino acids: CASSQEVDRTNSPLHF. In DNA form, the CDR3 reads TGTGCCAGCAGCCAAGAGGTGGACAGAACAAATTCACCCCTCCACTTT.

The rearrangement joins TRBV5-1 to TRBJ1-3; no firm D call. Germline CDR1 reads SGHRS; CDR2 reads YFSETQ. The CDR3 totals 14 residues. With 4 bases removed from V and 0 bases from J, the gap between germline ends came to 8 bases. The CDR3 DNA follows: TGCGCCAGCAGCCCTTCGGGCTCTGGAAACACCATATATTTT. Translated, it gives CASSPSGSGNTIYF. Complete variable domain (other parts from reference TRBV5-1 and TRBJ1-3): KAGVTQTPRYLIKTRGQQVTLSCSPISGHRSVSWYQQTPGQGLQFLFEYFSETQRNKGNFPGRFSGRQFSNSRSEMNVSTLELGDSALYLCASSPSGSGNTIYFGEGSWLTVV.

The rearrangement joins TRBV7-2 to TRBJ2-5; 9 positions match TRBD2. CDR3 length: 16 amino acids. J gave up 2 bases and V 0 bases, and 4 bases lay outside the gene matches. Germline loops: CDR1 SGHTA, CDR2 FQGNSA. The CDR3 here is CASSLASSGGQETQYF. DNA of the CDR3: TGTGCCAGCAGCTTAGCGTCCAGCGGGGGGCAAGAGACCCAGTACTTC.

The chain recombines TRBV5-4 with TRBJ2-5; TRBD1 might be the D (6 bases). The V end lost 2 bases, the J end lost 5 bases, and 13 bases lay between the germline ends. The germline V gene has CDR1 SGHNT and CDR2 YYREEE (reference sequence). This CDR3 comprises 14 residues. The CDR3 sequence: CASSLSQGWETQYF. The DNA of the CDR3 is TGTGCCAGCAGCTTATCCCAGGGGTGGGAGACCCAGTACTTC.

This clone was seen once. The gene calls are TRBV4-1 and TRBJ2-1; D might be TRBD2 (6 bases). CDR1 MGHRA and CDR2 YSYEKL come from the germline V gene. Trimming took 4 bases from V and 12 from J, leaving 16 bases between them. There are 13 residues in the CDR3. For the CDR3, the DNA is TGCGCCAGCAGCCGGGGGGAAGCTTTCGGGCAGTTCTTC. It specifies CASSRGEAFGQFF.

In this sample, this clone turned up a few times. This chain connects TRBV4-2 to TRBJ1-1; no clear D gene. Between the trimmed V and J ends, which lost 1 base and 6 bases, there was a span of 9 bases. The germline CDR1 and CDR2 sequences are LGHNA and YNFKEQ. This CDR3 is 13 amino acids long. CDR3 region: CASSQVPRPEAFF. CDR3 DNA sequence: TGTGCCAGCAGCCAAGTCCCCAGGCCTGAAGCTTTCTTT.

V usage is TRBV18 and J usage is TRBJ1-6; the match to TRBD1 covers 8 bases. The germline V gene has CDR1 KGHSH and CDR2 LQKENI. The CDR3 has 15 amino acids. J lost 5 bases, V lost 3 bases, and 3 bases had no gene match. The DNA of the CDR3 is TGTGCCAGCTCACCTTCGGGACAGGATAATTCACCCCTCCACTTT. It encodes CASSPSGQDNSPLHF. The variable domain in full, with the rest retrieved from reference TRBV18 and TRBJ1-6, is NAGVMQNPRHLVRRRGQEARLRCSPMKGHSHVYWYRQLPEEGLKFMVYLQKENIIDESGMPKERFSAEFPKEGPSILRIQQVVRGDSAAYFCASSPSGQDNSPLHFGNGTRLTVT.

There are a few counts of this clone. The chain combines TRBV4-2 with TRBJ1-2, with D perhaps matching TRBD1 (6 bases). This CDR3 spans 18 amino acids. V was pared by 2 bases and J by 3 bases, with 22 bases between. Germline lookup yields CDR1 LGHNA and CDR2 YNFKEQ. CDR3 in amino acids: CASSQWVTGPGYHYGYTF. The CDR3 DNA follows: TGTGCCAGCAGCCAATGGGTCACAGGGCCAGGATACCACTATGGCTACACCTTC.

The chain recombines TRBV7-3 with TRBJ1-1; weak D call: TRBD1 (6 bases). Trimming took 4 bases from V and 4 from J, leaving 10 bases between them. Germline V gene data show CDR1 as SGHTA and CDR2 as FQGTGA. The CDR3 runs to 13 residues. The CDR3 loop is CASSYYRATEAFF. The CDR3 bases are TGTGCCAGCAGCTACTACAGGGCCACTGAAGCTTTCTTT.

This clone rates as medium-sized (0.01 to 0.1%). The chain links TRBV6-5 to TRBJ1-1, with 12 bases matching TRBD1. Germline values: CDR1 MNHEY, CDR2 SVGAGI. V shed 2 bases and J 5 bases; nucleotides not matched to a gene: 6. CDR3 length: 16 amino acids. The DNA for the CDR3 is TGTGCCAGCAGTTACAAGGGGACAGGGGGCCGTACTGAAGCTTTCTTT. Its protein product is CASSYKGTGGRTEAFF.

This rearrangement joins TRBV29-1 to TRBJ2-1; 7 bases are a match to TRBD1. Germline values: CDR1 SQVTM, CDR2 ANQGSEA. Trimming took 8 bases from V and 1 from J; bases not matched to a gene: 8. The CDR3 runs to 14 residues. The DNA for the CDR3 is TGCAGCTTTCCGGGGACAGCTTCCTACAATGAGCAGTTCTTC. Amino acids: CSFPGTASYNEQFF.

This clone has more than one count but fewer than ten. V and J are TRBV10-3 and TRBJ1-1, with 8 bases lining up with TRBD1. Germline CDR1 reads ENHRY; CDR2 reads SYGVKD. The CDR3 extends over 15 amino acids. J gave up 4 bases and V 2 bases, and 6 bases lay outside the gene matches. CDR3 sequence reads: CAISEPAGGSTEAFF. The CDR3 bases are TGTGCCATCAGTGAGCCCGCAGGGGGCAGCACTGAAGCTTTCTTT.

The chain has TRBV30 and TRBJ2-7; 8 bases are shared with TRBD1. In germline, CDR1 is GTSNPN, CDR2 SVGIG (reference sequence). The CDR3 is 14 amino acids. J lost 5 bases, V lost 4 bases, and 10 bases had no gene match. CDR3 bases: TGTGCCTGGATTGGAAGGACAGGGTGGCACGAGCAGTACTTC. This encodes CAWIGRTGWHEQYF.

This clone occurred a few times. The CDR3 region is CASSLEGDYRELFF. The CDR3, as DNA: TGTGCCAGCAGCTTAGAGGGGGACTATCGGGAGCTGTTTTTT. The V gene is TRBV5-4, the J gene TRBJ2-2; maybe TRBD2 (7 bases). From germline, CDR1 is SGHNT and CDR2 YYREEE (reference sequence). V gave up 2 bases and J gave up 9 bases, with 14 bases separating them. The CDR3 runs to 14 residues.

This clone was counted once. The chain uses TRBV9 and TRBJ2-5; TRBD1 matches 7 bases. This CDR3 spans 16 amino acids. V lost 0 bases to trimming and J lost 0 bases; unmatched junction nucleotides: 5. Germline values: CDR1 SGDLS, CDR2 YYNGEE. CDR3 nucleotides: TGTGCCAGCAGCGTAGGAGGGGGCTATTACCAAGAGACCCAGTACTTC. Its protein is CASSVGGGYYQETQYF.

This clone occurred once. This sequence joins TRBV7-2 and TRBJ2-7, with D maybe TRBD1 (5 bases). This CDR3 has 14 amino acids. Germline V gives CDR1 SGHTA, CDR2 FQGNSA. V was trimmed by 0 bases and J by 6 bases, leaving 12 bases between them. This CDR3 reads CASSLASLGAEQYF. In nucleotides, the CDR3 is TGTGCCAGCAGCTTAGCAAGTTTAGGGGCCGAGCAGTACTTC.